Below, 2 T cell receptor beta chains from the same sample are listed, as sequenced in a study of T cell clonality in common variable immunodeficiency. Only in-frame clones appear in the TCRdb table, and some are missing; sequencing was by immunoSEQ multiplex PCR. The sample contains tens of thousands of clones, none of them singletons. The specimen sequenced was peripheral blood mononuclear cells. These TCRs come from a person aged 18 to 70 in good health.

This clone was counted ten times or more. The read terminates 3 residues before the CDR3 end, so the remaining end is supplied by the germline J gene. This chain connects TRBV18 to TRBJ2-7, with 9 bases aligning to TRBD1. The CDR3 is 14 amino acids. V lost 6 bases to trimming and J lost 2 bases; unmatched junction nucleotides: 5. The germline V gene has CDR1 KGHSH and CDR2 LQKENI. The CDR3 bases that were read are TGTGCCAGCTCCCCCGGGACAGGGACCTACGAG. Protein product: CASSPGTGTYE. The entire CDR3 sequence reads CASSPGTGTYEQYF.

There are many counts of this clone. The read stops 3 residues short of the end of the CDR3; the missing end is completed from the germline J gene. The chain uses TRBV29-1 and TRBJ2-7; 9 bases align to TRBD1. Germline V gene sequence: CDR1 SQVTM, CDR2 ANQGSEA. J lost 2 bases, V lost 6 bases, and 11 bases had no gene match. The CDR3 runs 15 residues. The CDR3 DNA, read in part, is TGCAGCGTCAGTAGATCAGGACAGGGGACCTACGAG. Encoded protein: CSVSRSGQGTYE. The CDR3 as a whole reads CSVSRSGQGTYEQYF.